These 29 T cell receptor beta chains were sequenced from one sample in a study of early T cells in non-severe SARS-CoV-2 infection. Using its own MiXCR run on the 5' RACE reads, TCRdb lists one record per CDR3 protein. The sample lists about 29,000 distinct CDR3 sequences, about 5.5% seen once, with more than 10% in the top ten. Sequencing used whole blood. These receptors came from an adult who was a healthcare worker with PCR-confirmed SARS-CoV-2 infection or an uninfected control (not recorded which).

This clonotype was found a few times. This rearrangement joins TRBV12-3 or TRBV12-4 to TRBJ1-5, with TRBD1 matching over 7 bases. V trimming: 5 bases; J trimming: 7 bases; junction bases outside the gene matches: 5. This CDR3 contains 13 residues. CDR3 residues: CASSRDSSQPQHF. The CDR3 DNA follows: TGTGCCAGCAGTCGGGACAGTAGCCAGCCCCAGCATTTT.

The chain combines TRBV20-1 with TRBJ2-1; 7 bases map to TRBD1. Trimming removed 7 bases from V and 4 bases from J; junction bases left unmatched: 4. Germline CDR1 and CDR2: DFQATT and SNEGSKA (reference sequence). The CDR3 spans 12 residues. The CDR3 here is CSGRGQYNEQFF. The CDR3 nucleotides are TGCAGTGGCAGGGGACAGTACAATGAGCAGTTCTTC.

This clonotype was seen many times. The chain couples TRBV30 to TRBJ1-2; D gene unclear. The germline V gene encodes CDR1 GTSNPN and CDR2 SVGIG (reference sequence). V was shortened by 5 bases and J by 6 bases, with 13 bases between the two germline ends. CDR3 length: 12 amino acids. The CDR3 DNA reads TGTGCCTGGGGACGCCAATCGGATGGCTACACCTTC. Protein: CAWGRQSDGYTF. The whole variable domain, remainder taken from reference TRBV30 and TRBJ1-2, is SQTIHQWPATLVQPVGSPLSLECTVEGTSNPNLYWYRQAAGRGLQLLFYSVGIGQISSEVPQNLSASRPQDRQFILSSKKLLLSDSGFYLCAWGRQSDGYTFGSGTRLTVV.

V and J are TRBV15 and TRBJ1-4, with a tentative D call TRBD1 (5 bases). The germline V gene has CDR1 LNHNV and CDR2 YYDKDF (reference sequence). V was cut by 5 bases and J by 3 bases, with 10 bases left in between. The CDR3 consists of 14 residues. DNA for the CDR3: TGTGCCACCAGCGCTCGGACACCTAATGAAAAACTGTTTTTT. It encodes CATSARTPNEKLFF.

The CDR3 sequence: CASSTVTVGSPLHF. The DNA for the CDR3 is TGTGCCAGCAGCACCGTCACCGTGGGTTCACCCCTCCACTTT. This sequence joins TRBV7-9 and TRBJ1-6, with D unclear. The length of the CDR3 is 14 residues. CDR1 is SEHNR, CDR2 FQNEAQ, per germline (reference sequence). The V end lost 5 bases, the J end lost 9 bases, and 14 bases lay between the germline ends.

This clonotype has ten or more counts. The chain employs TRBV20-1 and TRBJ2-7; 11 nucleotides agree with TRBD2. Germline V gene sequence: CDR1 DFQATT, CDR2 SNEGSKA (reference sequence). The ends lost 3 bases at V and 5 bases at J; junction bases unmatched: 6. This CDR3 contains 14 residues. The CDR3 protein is CSARHSGGEDEQYF. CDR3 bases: TGCAGTGCTAGGCATAGCGGGGGGGAAGACGAGCAGTACTTC.

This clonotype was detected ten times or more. In nucleotides, the CDR3 is TGTGCCAGTAGTTCCAGGGGACAAGCAAATCAGCCCCAGCATTTT. It yields the protein CASSSRGQANQPQHF. The V and J genes are TRBV19 and TRBJ1-5; D possibly corresponds to TRBD1 (6 bases). The CDR3 is 15 residues long. Germline loops: CDR1 LNHDA, CDR2 SQIVND (reference sequence). The ends were cut back, 5 bases at V and 4 bases at J, with 15 bases in the middle.

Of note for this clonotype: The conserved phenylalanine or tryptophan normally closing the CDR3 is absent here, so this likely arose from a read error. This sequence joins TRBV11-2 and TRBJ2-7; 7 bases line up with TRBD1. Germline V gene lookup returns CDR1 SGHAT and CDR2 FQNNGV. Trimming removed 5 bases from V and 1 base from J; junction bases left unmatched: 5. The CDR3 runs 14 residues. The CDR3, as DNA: TGTGCCAGCAGCCGATCGGGACAGTCCTACGAGCAGTACATC. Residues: CASSRSGQSYEQYI.

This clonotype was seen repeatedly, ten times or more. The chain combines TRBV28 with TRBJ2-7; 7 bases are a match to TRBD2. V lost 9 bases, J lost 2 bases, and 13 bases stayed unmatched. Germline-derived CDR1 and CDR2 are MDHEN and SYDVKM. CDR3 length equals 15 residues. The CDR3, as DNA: TGTGCCAGTGGGTCCCCTCGGGGGAGGGCCTACGAGCAGTACTTC. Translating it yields CASGSPRGRAYEQYF.

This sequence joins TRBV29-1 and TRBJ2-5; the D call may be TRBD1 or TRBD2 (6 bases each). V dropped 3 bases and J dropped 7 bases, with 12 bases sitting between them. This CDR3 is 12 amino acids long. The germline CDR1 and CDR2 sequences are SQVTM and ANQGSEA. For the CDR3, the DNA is TGCAGCGTTGACGGGGGCAAAGTGACCCAGTACTTC. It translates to CSVDGGKVTQYF.

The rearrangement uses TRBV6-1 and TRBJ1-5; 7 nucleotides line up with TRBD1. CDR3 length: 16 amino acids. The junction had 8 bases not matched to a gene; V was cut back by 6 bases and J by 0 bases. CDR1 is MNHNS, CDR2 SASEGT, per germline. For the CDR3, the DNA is TGTGCCAGCAGCGGACAGGATCTTTATAGCAATCAGCCCCAGCATTTT. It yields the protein CASSGQDLYSNQPQHF.

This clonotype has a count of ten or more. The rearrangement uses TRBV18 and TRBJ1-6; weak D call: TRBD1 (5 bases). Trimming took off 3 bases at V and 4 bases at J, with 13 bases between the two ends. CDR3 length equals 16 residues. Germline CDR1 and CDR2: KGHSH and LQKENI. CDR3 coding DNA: TGTGCCAGCTCACCGCAGGGAGCCGGATATAATTCACCCCTCCACTTT. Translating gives CASSPQGAGYNSPLHF. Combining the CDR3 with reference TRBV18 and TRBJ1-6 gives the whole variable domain NAGVMQNPRHLVRRRGQEARLRCSPMKGHSHVYWYRQLPEEGLKFMVYLQKENIIDESGMPKERFSAEFPKEGPSILRIQQVVRGDSAAYFCASSPQGAGYNSPLHFGNGTRLTVT.

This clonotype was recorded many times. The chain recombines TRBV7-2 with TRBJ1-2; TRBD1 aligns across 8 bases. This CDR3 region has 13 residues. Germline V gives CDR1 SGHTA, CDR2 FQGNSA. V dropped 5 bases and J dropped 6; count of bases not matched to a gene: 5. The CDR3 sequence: CASSRPTGDGYTF. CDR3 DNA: TGTGCCAGCAGCCGCCCGACAGGGGATGGCTACACCTTC.

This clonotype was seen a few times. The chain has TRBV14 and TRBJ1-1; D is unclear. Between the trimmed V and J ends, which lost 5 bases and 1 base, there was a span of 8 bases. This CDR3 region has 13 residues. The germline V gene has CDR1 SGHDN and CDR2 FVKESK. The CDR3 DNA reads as TGTGCCAGCAGCATTCAAGGGAACACTGAAGCTTTCTTT. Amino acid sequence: CASSIQGNTEAFF.

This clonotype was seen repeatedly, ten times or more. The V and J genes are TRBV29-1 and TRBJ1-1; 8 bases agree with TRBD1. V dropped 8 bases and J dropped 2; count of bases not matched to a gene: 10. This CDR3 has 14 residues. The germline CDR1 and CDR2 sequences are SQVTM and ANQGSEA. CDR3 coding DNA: TGCAGCATTCTTCAGGGGGCGGTCAACACTGAAGCTTTCTTT. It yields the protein CSILQGAVNTEAFF.

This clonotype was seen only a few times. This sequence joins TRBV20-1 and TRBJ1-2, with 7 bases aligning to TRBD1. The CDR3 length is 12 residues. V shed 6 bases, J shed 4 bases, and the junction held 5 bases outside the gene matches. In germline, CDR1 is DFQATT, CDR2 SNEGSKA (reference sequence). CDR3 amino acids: CSAMTGIYGYTF. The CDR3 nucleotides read TGCAGTGCAATGACAGGGATCTATGGCTACACCTTC.

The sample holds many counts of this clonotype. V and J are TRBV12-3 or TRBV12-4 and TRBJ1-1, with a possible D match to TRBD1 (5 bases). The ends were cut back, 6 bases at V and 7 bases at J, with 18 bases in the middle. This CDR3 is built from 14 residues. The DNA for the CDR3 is TGTGCCAGCAGCCGAACCCCATCCGGGGGTGAAGCTTTCTTT. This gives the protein CASSRTPSGGEAFF.

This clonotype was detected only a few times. The CDR3 region is CSARLVGNEQFF. In DNA form, the CDR3 reads TGCAGTGCTCGCCTAGTTGGCAATGAGCAGTTCTTC. The chain links TRBV20-1 to TRBJ2-1; no clear D. Germline CDR1 DFQATT, CDR2 SNEGSKA (reference sequence). The CDR3 covers 12 residues. V gave up 5 bases and J gave up 6 bases, with 11 bases separating them.

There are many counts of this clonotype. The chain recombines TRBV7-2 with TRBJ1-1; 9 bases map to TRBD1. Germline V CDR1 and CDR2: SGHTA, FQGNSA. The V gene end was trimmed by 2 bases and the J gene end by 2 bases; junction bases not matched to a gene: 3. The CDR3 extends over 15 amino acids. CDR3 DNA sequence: TGTGCCAGCAGCTTATCGGGACAGGGAAACACTGAAGCTTTCTTT. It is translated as CASSLSGQGNTEAFF.

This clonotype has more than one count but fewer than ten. DNA for the CDR3: TGTGCCAGCAGGGGCTCAACGGCCTACGAGCAGTACTTC. It specifies CASRGSTAYEQYF. This chain joins TRBV2 and TRBJ2-7; D is uncertain. The germline V and J ends were trimmed by 6 bases and 2 bases, with 11 bases remaining between them. The CDR3 consists of 13 residues. Germline CDR1 reads SNHLY; CDR2 reads FYNNEI. Full variable domain (rest looked up from reference TRBV2 and TRBJ2-7): EPEVTQTPSHQVTQMGQEVILRCVPISNHLYFYWYRQILGQKVEFLVSFYNNEISEKSEIFDDQFSVERPDGSNFTLKIRSTKLEDSAMYFCASRGSTAYEQYFGPGTRLTVT.

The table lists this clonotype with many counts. DNA of the CDR3: TGTGCCAGCAGGATCGGGGACAGGGGATATAGCAATCAGCCCCAGCATTTT. Encoded protein: CASRIGDRGYSNQPQHF. The chain employs TRBV28 and TRBJ1-5; 10 bases match TRBD1. The CDR3 has 17 amino acids. Germline-derived CDR1 and CDR2 are MDHEN and SYDVKM. Trimming took 6 bases from V and 0 from J; bases not matched to a gene: 8. Variable domain in full (rest from reference TRBV28 and TRBJ1-5): DVKVTQSSRYLVKRTGEKVFLECVQDMDHENMFWYRQDPGLGLRLIYFSYDVKMKEKGDIPEGYSVSREKKERFSLILESASTNQTSMYLCASRIGDRGYSNQPQHFGDGTRLSIL.

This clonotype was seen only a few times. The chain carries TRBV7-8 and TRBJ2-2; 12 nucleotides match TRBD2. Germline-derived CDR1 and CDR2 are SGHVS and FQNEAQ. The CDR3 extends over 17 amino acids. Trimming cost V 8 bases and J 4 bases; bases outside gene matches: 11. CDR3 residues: CASSQGLAGGPTGELFF. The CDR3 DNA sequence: TGTGCCAGCTCCCAAGGTCTAGCGGGAGGGCCCACCGGGGAGCTGTTTTTT.

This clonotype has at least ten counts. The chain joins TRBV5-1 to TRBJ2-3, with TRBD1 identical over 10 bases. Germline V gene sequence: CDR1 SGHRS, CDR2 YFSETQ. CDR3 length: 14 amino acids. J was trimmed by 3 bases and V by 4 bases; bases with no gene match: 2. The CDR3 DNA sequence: TGCGCCAGCAGCCGGGACAGGGGAACAGATACGCAGTATTTT. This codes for CASSRDRGTDTQYF.

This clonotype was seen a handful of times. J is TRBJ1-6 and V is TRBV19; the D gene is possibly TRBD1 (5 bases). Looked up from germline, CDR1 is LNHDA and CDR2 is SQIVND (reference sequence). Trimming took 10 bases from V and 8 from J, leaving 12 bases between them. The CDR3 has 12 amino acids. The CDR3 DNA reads TGTGCCACTAAGGTCAGGGATTCACCCCTCCACTTT. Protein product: CATKVRDSPLHF. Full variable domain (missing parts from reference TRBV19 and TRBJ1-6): DGGITQSPKYLFRKEGQNVTLSCEQNLNHDAMYWYRQDPGQGLRLIYYSQIVNDFQKGDIAEGYSVSREKKESFPLTVTSAQKNPTAFYLCATKVRDSPLHFGNGTRLTVT.

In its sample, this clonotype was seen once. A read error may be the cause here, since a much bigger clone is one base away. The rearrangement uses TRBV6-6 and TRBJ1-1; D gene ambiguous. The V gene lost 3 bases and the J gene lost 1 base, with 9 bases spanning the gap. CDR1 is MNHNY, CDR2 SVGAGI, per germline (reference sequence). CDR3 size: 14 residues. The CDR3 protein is CASSYSLGNTEAFF. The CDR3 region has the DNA TGTGCCAGCAGTTATAGTCTAGGGAACACTGAAGCTTTCTTT.

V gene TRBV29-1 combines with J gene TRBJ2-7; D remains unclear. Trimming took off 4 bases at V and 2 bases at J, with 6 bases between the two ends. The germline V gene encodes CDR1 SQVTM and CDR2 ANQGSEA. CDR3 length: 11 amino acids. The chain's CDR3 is CSVATTYEQYF. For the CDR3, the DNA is TGCAGCGTTGCCACGACCTACGAGCAGTACTTC.

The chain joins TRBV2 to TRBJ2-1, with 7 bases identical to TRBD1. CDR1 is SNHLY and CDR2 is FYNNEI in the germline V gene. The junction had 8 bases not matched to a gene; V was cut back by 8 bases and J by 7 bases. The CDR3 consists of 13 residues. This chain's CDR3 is CASRRETGNEQFF. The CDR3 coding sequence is TGTGCCAGCCGCAGGGAGACAGGGAATGAGCAGTTCTTC.

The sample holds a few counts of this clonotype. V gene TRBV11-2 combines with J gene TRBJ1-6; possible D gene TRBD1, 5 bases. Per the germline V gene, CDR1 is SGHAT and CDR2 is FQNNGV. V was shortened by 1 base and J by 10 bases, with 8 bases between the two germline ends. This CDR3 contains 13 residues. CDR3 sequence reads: CASSLVWDSPLHF. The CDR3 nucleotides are TGTGCCAGCAGCTTAGTGTGGGACTCACCCCTCCACTTT.

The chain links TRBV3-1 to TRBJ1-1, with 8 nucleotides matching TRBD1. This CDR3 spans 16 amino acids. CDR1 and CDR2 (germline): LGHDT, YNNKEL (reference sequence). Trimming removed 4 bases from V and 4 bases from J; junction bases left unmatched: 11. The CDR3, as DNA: TGTGCCAGCAGCCCCCTCCCGACAGGGGTAAGCACTGAAGCTTTCTTT. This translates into CASSPLPTGVSTEAFF.